Listed here are 21 T cell receptor beta chains from one sample, sequenced in a study of breast tumors, draining lymph nodes, adjacent tissues. MiXCR, run by TCRdb on the multiplex PCR reads, gives a single entry per CDR3 protein. This repertoire shows over 15,000 distinct CDR3 sequences, 40% to 60% found once; its top ten account for approximately 15%. Sequenced: tumor-adjacent breast tissue. Receptor source: a female donor with breast cancer. Some clones in this sample may be carry-over from other donors' samples.

This clonotype is termed medium-sized. The genes are TRBV6-5 and TRBJ2-7, with 7 bases fitting TRBD2. V trimming: 8 bases; J trimming: 4 bases; junction bases outside the gene matches: 8. The CDR3 loop spans 13 amino acids. Looked up from germline, CDR1 is MNHEY and CDR2 is SVGAGI. The CDR3 here is CASGRALQYEQYF. In DNA form, the CDR3 reads TGTGCCAGCGGGAGGGCCCTGCAATACGAGCAGTACTTC.

This clonotype occurred a few times. This chain links TRBV10-3 with TRBJ1-4; TRBD1 is a possible D gene (6 bases). Trimming took off 6 bases at V and 0 bases at J, with 11 bases between the two ends. The V gene's germline CDR1 is ENHRY and CDR2 SYGVKD. CDR3 size: 15 residues. The CDR3 spells CAISRDTTTNEKLFF. As DNA, the CDR3 is TGTGCCATCAGCCGGGACACCACAACTAATGAAAAACTGTTTTTT.

This clonotype ranks as medium-sized. The CDR3 nucleotides are TGTGCCAGCAGCCTCAGGGCTGGCGATCAGCCCCAGCATTTT. Its translation is CASSLRAGDQPQHF. This chain joins TRBV7-2 and TRBJ1-5; D is possibly TRBD1 (5 bases). V lost 5 bases to trimming and J lost 5 bases, with 13 bases between them. This CDR3 is 14 amino acids long. Germline values: CDR1 SGHTA, CDR2 FQGNSA.

By its share, this clonotype is medium-sized. This chain uses TRBV7-2 with TRBJ2-7, with D tentatively TRBD2 (6 bases). The length of the CDR3 is 15 residues. Germline values: CDR1 SGHTA, CDR2 FQGNSA. V lost 5 bases and J lost 0, with 14 bases in between. CDR3 sequence reads: CASSPSGGISYEQYF. The CDR3, as DNA: TGTGCCAGCAGCCCAAGTGGCGGGATCTCCTACGAGCAGTACTTC.

This chain connects TRBV20-1 to TRBJ1-6, with 7 bases fitting TRBD1. This CDR3 contains 13 residues. The ends lost 1 base at V and 7 bases at J; junction bases unmatched: 1. Germline CDR1 DFQATT, CDR2 SNEGSKA (reference sequence). The CDR3 reads CSARVTGNSPLHF. The CDR3 region has the DNA TGCAGTGCTAGAGTGACAGGGAATTCACCCCTCCACTTT.

This clonotype is classed as medium-sized. The genes are TRBV7-2 and TRBJ2-1; 12 bases match TRBD2. The CDR3 totals 17 residues. Germline-derived CDR1 and CDR2 are SGHTA and FQGNSA. With V trimmed by 1 base and J by 7 bases, 8 bases remained unmatched. The CDR3 DNA is TGTGCCAGCAGCTTAGAGGGGACTAGCGGGCAAGGGAATGAGCAGTTCTTC. Translated, it gives CASSLEGTSGQGNEQFF.

This clonotype is a singleton in its sample. The genes are TRBV20-1 and TRBJ1-2; D is ambiguous. CDR1 DFQATT and CDR2 SNEGSKA come from the germline V gene (reference sequence). Trimming removed 4 bases at V and 4 bases at J, with 16 bases between. The CDR3 contains 14 residues. The CDR3 region is CSATRASSSYGYTF. In nucleotides, the CDR3 is TGCAGTGCTACGAGGGCCTCGAGCTCCTATGGCTACACCTTC.

The genes are TRBV6-5 and TRBJ2-7; a possible D gene is TRBD1 (6 bases). V was trimmed by 5 bases and J by 2 bases, leaving 10 bases between them. The CDR3 is made up of 13 amino acids. The V gene's germline CDR1 is MNHEY and CDR2 SVGAGI. The CDR3 DNA follows: TGTGCCAGCAGTCGGACAGCAACCTACGAGCAGTACTTC. Encoded protein: CASSRTATYEQYF.

Comment on this clonotype: A much more abundant neighbour one base away suggests this may be a read error. J is TRBJ2-4 and V is TRBV6-1; 7 bases are a match to TRBD1. This CDR3 has 16 amino acids. Germline V gives CDR1 MNHNS, CDR2 SASEGT. V shed 4 bases, J shed 1 base, and the junction held 7 bases outside the gene matches. The CDR3 is CASSVTGDTAKNIQYF. The CDR3 coding sequence is TGTGCCAGCAGTGTTACAGGGGATACGGCCAAAAACATTCAGTACTTC.

The chain joins TRBV2 to TRBJ2-7; 9 positions agree with TRBD1. Germline loops: CDR1 SNHLY, CDR2 FYNNEI. The CDR3 spans 12 residues. V gave up 8 bases and J gave up 5 bases; unmatched junction bases: 4. The CDR3: CASGGQGDEQYF. The CDR3 region has the DNA TGTGCCAGCGGGGGACAGGGCGACGAGCAGTACTTC.

The chain joins TRBV29-1 to TRBJ1-4; TRBD1 aligns across 8 bases. This CDR3 contains 16 residues. V trimming: 7 bases; J trimming: 4 bases; junction bases outside the gene matches: 14. Germline assignment: CDR1 SQVTM and CDR2 ANQGSEA. CDR3 coding DNA: TGCAGCGCCTACAGGGGGACCAACGTAAATAATGAAAAACTGTTTTTT. Amino acids: CSAYRGTNVNNEKLFF.

This clonotype is large by share. CDR3 residues: CASSQITGSGNTIYF. In DNA, the CDR3 is TGCGCCAGCAGCCAAATTACAGGCTCTGGAAACACCATATATTTT. V is TRBV4-3 and J is TRBJ1-3; a possible D gene is TRBD1 (5 bases). V was cut by 2 bases and J by 0 bases, with 8 bases left in between. The CDR3 sequence is 15 residues long. The V gene's germline CDR1 is LGHNA and CDR2 YSLEER.

J is TRBJ2-3 and V is TRBV25-1, with D perhaps given as TRBD1 or TRBD2 (6 bases each). The CDR3 length is 14 residues. Germline assignment: CDR1 MGHDK and CDR2 SYGVNS. Trimming took off 7 bases at V and 14 bases at J, with 25 bases between the two ends. The CDR3: CASTEAGQTDTPYF. For the CDR3, the DNA is TGTGCCAGCACCGAGGCGGGACAAACAGACACACCGTATTTT.

The J gene is TRBJ1-2, the V gene TRBV6-5; 7 positions match TRBD1. CDR3 length: 15 residues. V lost 4 bases to trimming and J lost 8 bases; unmatched junction nucleotides: 13. Germline V CDR1 and CDR2: MNHEY, SVGAGI. The CDR3 spells CASSCARQGQGGYTF. CDR3 DNA sequence: TGTGCCAGCAGTTGTGCCCGACAGGGACAAGGGGGCTACACCTTC.

J is TRBJ1-3 and V is TRBV19, with D perhaps matching TRBD1 (6 bases). V was trimmed by 7 bases and J by 5 bases, leaving 15 bases between them. The CDR3 has 14 residues. Germline V lookup: CDR1 LNHDA, CDR2 SQIVND (reference sequence). In nucleotides, the CDR3 is TGTGCCAGTACTTCCCCGGGACAACGAAACACCATATATTTT. Its protein product is CASTSPGQRNTIYF.

In this sample, this clonotype turned up many times. The chain links TRBV10-3 to TRBJ2-1; D is possibly TRBD2 (6 bases). V was cut by 3 bases and J by 9 bases, with 15 bases left in between. Germline loops: CDR1 ENHRY, CDR2 SYGVKD. The CDR3 is 14 residues long. The CDR3 DNA sequence: TGTGCCATCAGTGAAAGCGGGTCCGGCGGTGAGCAGTTCTTC. Its protein is CAISESGSGGEQFF.

This clonotype has at least ten counts. Being one base from a much bigger clone, this may be a read error. The chain couples TRBV5-5 to TRBJ1-2; 8 positions agree with TRBD1. V gave up 3 bases and J gave up 0 bases; unmatched junction bases: 4. This CDR3 is built from 15 residues. Germline CDR1 SGHKS, CDR2 YYEKEE (reference sequence). This CDR3 is CASSSDRATNYGYTF. The CDR3 nucleotides read TGTGCCAGCAGCTCGGACAGGGCGACTAACTATGGCTACACCTTC.

Judged by abundance, this clonotype is large (0.1 to 1%). The CDR3 region has the DNA TGTGCCAGCAGTCGTGATGGCCCTTACAATGAGCAGTTCTTC. Its translation is CASSRDGPYNEQFF. The chain combines TRBV28 with TRBJ2-1; D gene uncertain. Germline CDR1 MDHEN, CDR2 SYDVKM. The CDR3 contains 14 residues. The V end lost 5 bases, the J end lost 4 bases, and 12 bases lay between the germline ends.

This clonotype was picked up many times. The rearrangement links TRBV30 to TRBJ1-3; D call uncertain. The length of the CDR3 is 14 residues. V dropped 3 bases and J dropped 2 bases, with 11 bases sitting between them. CDR1 and CDR2 from the germline V gene are GTSNPN and SVGIG (reference sequence). CDR3 amino acids: CAWSHRVTGNTIYF. CDR3 in DNA: TGTGCCTGGAGCCACAGAGTTACTGGAAACACCATATATTTT. The whole variable domain, remainder taken from reference TRBV30 and TRBJ1-3, is SQTIHQWPATLVQPVGSPLSLECTVEGTSNPNLYWYRQAAGRGLQLLFYSVGIGQISSEVPQNLSASRPQDRQFILSSKKLLLSDSGFYLCAWSHRVTGNTIYFGEGSWLTVV.

In this sample, this clonotype is medium-sized (0.01 to 0.1%). The chain couples TRBV20-1 to TRBJ2-7, with unresolved D. In germline, CDR1 is DFQATT, CDR2 SNEGSKA (reference sequence). This CDR3 has 10 residues. Trimming stripped 3 bases from V and 6 bases from J, with 6 bases between. CDR3 in DNA: TGCAGTGCTAGGGAGACCGAGCAGTACTTC. This gives the protein CSARETEQYF.

V gene TRBV7-9 combines with J gene TRBJ1-2, with no clear D. The germline gives CDR1 SEHNR, CDR2 FQNEAQ (reference sequence). V was cut by 8 bases and J by 7 bases, with 14 bases left in between. CDR3 length: 12 amino acids. The CDR3, as DNA: TGTGCCAGCTCATCGGGAGTGAGTGGCTACACCTTC. Translation gives CASSSGVSGYTF.